The T cell receptor beta chain described here comes from a study of blood T cell repertoires in COVID-19. The germline gives CDR1 SEHNR, CDR2 FQNEAQ (reference sequence). The CDR3 totals 15 residues. J was trimmed by 5 bases and V by 7 bases; bases with no gene match: 9. TCRdb's table, derived via immunoSEQ multiplex PCR, lists solely in-frame clones and lacks some. The table has 100,000 to 150,000 clones, 65% to 85% seen once. The sequence was obtained from a man aged 30 to 39 with COVID-19, enrolled during active disease. The gene calls are TRBV7-9 and TRBJ2-1, with 9 positions matching TRBD2. The material sequenced was peripheral blood. The DNA for the CDR3 is TGTGCCAGCATGGAGAGACTAGCGGTCGACAATGAGCAGTTCTTC. It encodes CASMERLAVDNEQFF.